This entry is about one T cell receptor beta chain. Trimming shortened V by 1 base and J by 1 base, and 10 bases separated the two germline ends. CDR3 length: 15 amino acids. In germline, CDR1 is LGHNA, CDR2 YNFKEQ. Sequencing used immunoSEQ multiplex PCR; TCRdb keeps in-frame clones, though not all of them. The sample carries about 93,000 clones, 85% to 90% recorded once. The sample originates from a study of T cell responses to AZD1222 COVID-19 vaccine. Sequencing used peripheral blood, obtained on day 0 of MenACWY control vaccination. The V call is TRBV4-2, the J call TRBJ1-1; D is perhaps TRBD1 (5 bases). This TCR came from an adult in good health. CDR3 DNA sequence: TGTGCCAGCAGCCAAGGTAGTACAGGGAACACTGAAGCTTTCTTT. The encoded protein is CASSQGSTGNTEAFF.